This section outlines one T cell receptor (beta chain) sequence together with its context. Its specificity is unknown. Amplification used 60 Vbeta primers and 13 Jbeta primers. TCRdb keeps only in-frame clones here, not all; method: immunoSEQ multiplex PCR. The data contain 110,000 or so clones, around 81% of them singletons. Germline CDR1 reads SEHNR; CDR2 reads FQNEAQ (reference sequence). V lost 3 bases and J lost 0, with 15 bases in between. CDR3 length equals 17 residues. The sample belongs to a study of cytomegalovirus exposure and HLA in healthy donors. Background on the study: As an earlier analysis found, about 200 million T cells yielded some 120 million unique TCR beta sequences. The study placed roughly four fifths of its 350 to 450 genotyped donors in the Caucasian-associated ancestry cluster.

Study-wide points: Later analysis suggested most CMV-associated TCR beta chains were HLA-restricted.

The TCR originated in a woman aged 25 to 39 in good health and CMV-seronegative. J is TRBJ2-1 and V is TRBV7-9, with D possibly matching TRBD2 (5 bases). The sequencing input was PBMCs. The CDR3 is CASSFIIGISSYNEQFF. The CDR3 bases are TGTGCCAGCAGCTTTATTATCGGGATCAGCTCCTACAATGAGCAGTTCTTC.